This T cell receptor (beta chain) originates from a study of control samples from healthy donors and cancer patients. Sequenced by immunoSEQ multiplex PCR; TCRdb stores in-frame clones only, minus some. This table has about 45,000 clones, 80% to 95% appearing once. V lost 3 bases to trimming and J lost 3 bases, with 12 bases between them. Looked up from germline, CDR1 is KGHSH and CDR2 is LQKENI. The CDR3 is 14 residues long. This clone was seen once. The chain carries TRBV18 and TRBJ2-7; D is possibly TRBD2 (6 bases). The specimen was PBMCs. The receptor was isolated from a woman between 35 and 50 years old with head and neck cancer. This CDR3 reads CASSPRDWFYEQYF. For the CDR3, the DNA is TGTGCCAGCTCACCCCGGGACTGGTTCTACGAGCAGTACTTC. Supplemented by reference TRBV18 and TRBJ2-7, the full variable domain reads NAGVMQNPRHLVRRRGQEARLRCSPMKGHSHVYWYRQLPEEGLKFMVYLQKENIIDESGMPKERFSAEFPKEGPSILRIQQVVRGDSAAYFCASSPRDWFYEQYFGPGTRLTVT.